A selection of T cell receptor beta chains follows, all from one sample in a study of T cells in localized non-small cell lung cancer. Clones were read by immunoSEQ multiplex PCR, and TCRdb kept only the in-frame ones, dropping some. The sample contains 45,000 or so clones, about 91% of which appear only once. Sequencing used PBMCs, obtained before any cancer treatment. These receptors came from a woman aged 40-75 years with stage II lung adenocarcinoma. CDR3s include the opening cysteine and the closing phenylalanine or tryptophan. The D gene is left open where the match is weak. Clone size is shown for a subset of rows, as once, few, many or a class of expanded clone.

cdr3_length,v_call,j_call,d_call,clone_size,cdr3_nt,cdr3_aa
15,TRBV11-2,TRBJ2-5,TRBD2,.,TGTGCCAGCAGTGTTAGCGGGGGACTTCAAGAGACCCAGTACTTC,CASSVSGGLQETQYF
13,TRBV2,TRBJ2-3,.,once,TGTGCCAGCAGTGAGGCGGGCCCAGATACGCAGTATTTT,CASSEAGPDTQYF
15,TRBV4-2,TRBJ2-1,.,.,TGTGCCAGCAGCCAAGTAGGGACCCAGAACAATGAGCAGTTCTTC,CASSQVGTQNNEQFF
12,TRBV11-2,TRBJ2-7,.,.,TGTGCCAGCAGCTTGAATTCCTACGAGCAGTACTTC,CASSLNSYEQYF
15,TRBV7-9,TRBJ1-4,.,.,TGTGCCAGCAGCTTAGCGGGGTATTACGGTGAAAAACTGTTTTTT,CASSLAGYYGEKLFF
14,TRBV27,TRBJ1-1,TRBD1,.,TGTGCCAGCAGATTTGGGACAGGGAACACTGAAGCTTTCTTT,CASRFGTGNTEAFF
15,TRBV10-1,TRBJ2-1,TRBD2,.,TGCGCCAGCAGTGATCAACTAGCGGGAGGCAATGAGCAGTTCTTC,CASSDQLAGGNEQFF
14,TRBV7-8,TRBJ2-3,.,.,TGTGCCAGCAGCTTTAGGGGTTCCACAGATACGCAGTATTTT,CASSFRGSTDTQYF
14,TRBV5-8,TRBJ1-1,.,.,TGTGCCAGCAGCCTGGAGTCGATCTGGGGTGAAGCTTTCTTT,CASSLESIWGEAFF
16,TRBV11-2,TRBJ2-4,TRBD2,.,TGTGCCAGCAGCTCAGCGACTAGCGGGGGGGCTGACATTCAGTACTTC,CASSSATSGGADIQYF
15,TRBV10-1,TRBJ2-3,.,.,TGCGCCAGCAGTGAGCGATACGGGAACACAGATACGCAGTATTTT,CASSERYGNTDTQYF
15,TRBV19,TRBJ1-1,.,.,TGTGCCAGTAGCCCGGATGCAGGAATGAACACTGAAGCTTTCTTT,CASSPDAGMNTEAFF
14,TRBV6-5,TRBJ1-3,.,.,TGTGCCAGCAGTATTCTTAGGACTGGAAACACCATATATTTT,CASSILRTGNTIYF
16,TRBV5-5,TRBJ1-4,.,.,TGTGCCAGCAGCTTCCTTGCCCGGACAACTAATGAAAAACTGTTTTTT,CASSFLARTTNEKLFF
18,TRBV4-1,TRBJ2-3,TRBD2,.,TGCGCCAGCAGCCAAGAAAGGACGGGGGGGTCTAGCACAGATACGCAGTATTTT,CASSQERTGGSSTDTQYF
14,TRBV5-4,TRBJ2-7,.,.,TGTGCCAGCAGCCATAACAGGGGAGGCTACGAGCAGTACTTC,CASSHNRGGYEQYF
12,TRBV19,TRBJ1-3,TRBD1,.,TGTGCCAGTAGCGCAGGGGGCAACACCATATATTTT,CASSAGGNTIYF
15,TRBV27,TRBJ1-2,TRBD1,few,TGTGCCAGCAGTTTAATCGCAGGGGGCGCGGCCGGCTACACCTTC,CASSLIAGGAAGYTF
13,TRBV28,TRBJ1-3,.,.,TGTGCCAGCAGCTTATCCGTTGGGGACACCATATATTTT,CASSLSVGDTIYF
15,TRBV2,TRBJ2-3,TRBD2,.,TGTGCCAGTACGTTCGGACTAGCCTCCGGCGATACGCAGTATTTT,CASTFGLASGDTQYF
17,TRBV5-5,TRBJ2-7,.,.,TGTGCCAGCAGCTTGGCCGGGTCCAGGGTGAGCACCTACGAGCAGTACTTC,CASSLAGSRVSTYEQYF
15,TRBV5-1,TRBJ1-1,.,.,TGCGCCAGCAACTCCGACAGGAACATGAACACTGAAGCTTTCTTT,CASNSDRNMNTEAFF
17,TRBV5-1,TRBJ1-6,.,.,TGCGCCAGCAGCTTGGTCGTCGGGACTCTCGGTAATTCACCCCTCCACTTT,CASSLVVGTLGNSPLHF
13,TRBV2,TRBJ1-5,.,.,TGTGCCAGCAGTGGAGAGGGGAATCAGCCCCAGCATTTT,CASSGEGNQPQHF
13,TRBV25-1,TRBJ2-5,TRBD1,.,TGTGCCAGCAGTGGGACAGGGGTCGAGACCCAGTACTTC,CASSGTGVETQYF
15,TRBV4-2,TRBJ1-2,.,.,TGTGCCAGCAGCCAAGATTCGACCCTCGGGGATGGCTACACCTTC,CASSQDSTLGDGYTF
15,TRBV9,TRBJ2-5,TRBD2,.,TGTGCCAGCAGCGTACGACTAGCGGGGGAAGAGACCCAGTACTTC,CASSVRLAGEETQYF
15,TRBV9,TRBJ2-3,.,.,TGTGCCAGCAGCGTATCGGGGTTTCCGACAGATACGCAGTATTTT,CASSVSGFPTDTQYF
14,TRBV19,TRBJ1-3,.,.,TGTGCCAGTAGTCCCGCGACTTCTGGAAACACCATATATTTT,CASSPATSGNTIYF
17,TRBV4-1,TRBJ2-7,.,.,TGCGCCAGCAGCCAAGATAGGTGGCAGGGGGGCCCCTACGAGCAGTACTTC,CASSQDRWQGGPYEQYF
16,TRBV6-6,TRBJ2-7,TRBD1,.,TGTGCCAGCAGTCCCGGACAGGGGGCAATCTCCTACGAGCAGTACTTC,CASSPGQGAISYEQYF